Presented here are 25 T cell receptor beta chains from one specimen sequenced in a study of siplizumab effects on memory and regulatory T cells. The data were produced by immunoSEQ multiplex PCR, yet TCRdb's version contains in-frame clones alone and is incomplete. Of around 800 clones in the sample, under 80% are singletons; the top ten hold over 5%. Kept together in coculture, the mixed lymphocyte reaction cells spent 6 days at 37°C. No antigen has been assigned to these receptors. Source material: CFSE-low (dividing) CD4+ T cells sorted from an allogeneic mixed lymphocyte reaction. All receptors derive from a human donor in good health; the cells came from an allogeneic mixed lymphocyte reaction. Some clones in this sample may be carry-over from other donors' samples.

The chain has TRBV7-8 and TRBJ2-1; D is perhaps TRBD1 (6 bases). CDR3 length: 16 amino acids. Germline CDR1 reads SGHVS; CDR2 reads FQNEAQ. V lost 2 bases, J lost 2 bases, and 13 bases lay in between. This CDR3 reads CASSLLPGQPYNEQFF. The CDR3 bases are TGTGCCAGCAGCTTACTCCCGGGACAACCCTACAATGAGCAGTTCTTC.

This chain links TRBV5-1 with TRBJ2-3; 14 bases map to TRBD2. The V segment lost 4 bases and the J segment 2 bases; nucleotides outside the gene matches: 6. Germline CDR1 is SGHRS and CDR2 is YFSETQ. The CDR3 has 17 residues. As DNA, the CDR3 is TGCGCCAGCAGCAACGGACTAGCGGGAGGACTCACAGATACGCAGTATTTT. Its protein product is CASSNGLAGGLTDTQYF.

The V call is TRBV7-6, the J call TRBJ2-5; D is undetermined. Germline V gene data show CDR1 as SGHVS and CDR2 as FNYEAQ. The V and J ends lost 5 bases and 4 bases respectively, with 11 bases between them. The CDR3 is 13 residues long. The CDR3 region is CASSRYLSETQYF. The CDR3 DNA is TGTGCCAGCAGCCGATACCTATCAGAGACCCAGTACTTC.

Written as DNA, the CDR3 is TGTGCCAGCAGCTCTGGGACCTTAGAGACCCAGTACTTC. Protein sequence: CASSSGTLETQYF. The chain uses TRBV7-2 and TRBJ2-5, with D tentatively TRBD1 or TRBD2 (5 bases each). Trimming shortened V by 4 bases and J by 4 bases, and 10 bases separated the two germline ends. CDR1 and CDR2 from the germline V gene are SGHTA and FQGNSA. CDR3 length: 13 residues.

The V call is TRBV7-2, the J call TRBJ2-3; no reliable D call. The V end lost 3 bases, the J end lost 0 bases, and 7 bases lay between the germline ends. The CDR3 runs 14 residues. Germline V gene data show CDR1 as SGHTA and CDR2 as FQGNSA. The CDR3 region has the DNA TGTGCCAGCAGCTTTTATCGGAGCACAGATACGCAGTATTTT. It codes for CASSFYRSTDTQYF.

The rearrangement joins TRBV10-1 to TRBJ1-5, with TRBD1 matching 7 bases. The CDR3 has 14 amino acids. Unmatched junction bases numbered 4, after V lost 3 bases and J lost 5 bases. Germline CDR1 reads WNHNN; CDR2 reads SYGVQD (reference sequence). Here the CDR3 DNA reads TGCGCCAGCAGTGACGACAGGGATGATCAGCCCCAGCATTTT. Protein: CASSDDRDDQPQHF.

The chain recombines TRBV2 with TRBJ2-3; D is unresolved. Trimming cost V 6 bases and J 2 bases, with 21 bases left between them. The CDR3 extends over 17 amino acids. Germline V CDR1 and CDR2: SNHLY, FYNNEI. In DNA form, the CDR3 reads TGTGCCAGCAGACATCCAATCACACTCCTTTACACAGATACGCAGTATTTT. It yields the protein CASRHPITLLYTDTQYF.

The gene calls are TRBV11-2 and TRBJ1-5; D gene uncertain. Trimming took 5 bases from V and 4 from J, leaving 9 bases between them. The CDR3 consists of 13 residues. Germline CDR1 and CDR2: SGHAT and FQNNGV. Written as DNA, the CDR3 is TGTGCCAGCAGCAACCGGCCGAATCAGCCCCAGCATTTT. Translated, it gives CASSNRPNQPQHF.

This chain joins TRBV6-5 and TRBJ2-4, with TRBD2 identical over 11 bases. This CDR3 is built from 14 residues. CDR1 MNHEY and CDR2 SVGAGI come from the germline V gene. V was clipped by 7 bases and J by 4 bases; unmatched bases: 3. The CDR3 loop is CASKIAGGKNIQYF. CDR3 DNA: TGTGCCAGCAAAATAGCGGGAGGGAAAAACATTCAGTACTTC.

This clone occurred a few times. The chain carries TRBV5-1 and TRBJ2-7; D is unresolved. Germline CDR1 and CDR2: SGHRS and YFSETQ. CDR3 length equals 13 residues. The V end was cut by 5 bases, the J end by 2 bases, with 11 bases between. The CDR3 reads CASSVRAAYEQYF. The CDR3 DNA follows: TGCGCCAGCAGTGTCCGAGCCGCCTACGAGCAGTACTTC.

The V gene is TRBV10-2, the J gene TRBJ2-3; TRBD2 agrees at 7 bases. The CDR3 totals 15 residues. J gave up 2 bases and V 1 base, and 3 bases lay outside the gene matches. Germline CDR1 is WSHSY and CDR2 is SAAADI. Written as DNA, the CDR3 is TGCGCCAGCAGTGAGTTGCGGGGGACCACAGATACGCAGTATTTT. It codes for CASSELRGTTDTQYF.

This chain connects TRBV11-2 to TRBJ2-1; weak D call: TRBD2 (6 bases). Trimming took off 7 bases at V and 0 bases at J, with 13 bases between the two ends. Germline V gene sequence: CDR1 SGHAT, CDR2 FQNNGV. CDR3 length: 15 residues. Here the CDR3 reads CASTISGSSYNEQFF. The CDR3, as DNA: TGTGCCAGCACAATTAGCGGAAGCTCCTACAATGAGCAGTTCTTC.

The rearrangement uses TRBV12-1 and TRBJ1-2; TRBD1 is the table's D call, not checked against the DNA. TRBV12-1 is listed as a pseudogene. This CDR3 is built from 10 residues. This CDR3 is CASGNYGYTF. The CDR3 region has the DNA TGTGCCAGCGGCAACTATGGCTACACCTTC.

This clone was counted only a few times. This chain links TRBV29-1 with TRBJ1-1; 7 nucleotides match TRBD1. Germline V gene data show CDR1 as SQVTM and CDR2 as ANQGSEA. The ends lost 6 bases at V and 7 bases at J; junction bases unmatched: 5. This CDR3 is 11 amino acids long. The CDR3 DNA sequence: TGCAGCGTGATGACAGGGATTGAAGCTTTCTTT. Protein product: CSVMTGIEAFF.

This CDR3 reads CASSYSGWDRSYEQYF. The CDR3 DNA is TGTGCCAGCAGTTACTCGGGATGGGACCGCTCCTACGAGCAGTACTTC. The gene calls are TRBV6-5 and TRBJ2-7; the D call may be TRBD1 or TRBD2 (5 bases each). Germline values: CDR1 MNHEY, CDR2 SVGAGI. V was shortened by 0 bases and J by 0 bases, with 12 bases between the two germline ends. The CDR3 runs to 16 residues.

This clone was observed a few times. CDR3 amino acids: CASSYYYEQYF. The CDR3 bases are TGTGCCAGCAGTTACTACTACGAGCAGTACTTC. The chain has TRBV7-2 and TRBJ2-7; D is uncertain. Between the trimmed V and J ends, which lost 6 bases and 3 bases, there was a span of 6 bases. Germline V gene lookup returns CDR1 SGHTA and CDR2 FQGNSA. The CDR3 has 11 residues.

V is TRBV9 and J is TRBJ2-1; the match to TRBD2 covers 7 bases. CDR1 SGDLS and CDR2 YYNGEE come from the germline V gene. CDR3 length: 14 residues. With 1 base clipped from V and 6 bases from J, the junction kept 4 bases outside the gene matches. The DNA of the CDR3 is TGTGCCAGCAGCGTATCGCGCGGGAGCAATGAGCAGTTCTTC. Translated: CASSVSRGSNEQFF.

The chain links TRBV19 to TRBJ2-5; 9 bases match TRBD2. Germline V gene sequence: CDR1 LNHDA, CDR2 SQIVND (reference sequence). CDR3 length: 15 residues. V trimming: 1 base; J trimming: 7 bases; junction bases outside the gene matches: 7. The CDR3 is CASSIGLAGSGTQYF. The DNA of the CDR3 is TGTGCCAGTAGTATAGGGCTAGCGGGAAGCGGGACCCAGTACTTC.

The CDR3 DNA follows: TGTGCCAGCAGCCGGGGGTTCTCTGGAAACACCATATATTTT. Translated: CASSRGFSGNTIYF. The genes are TRBV7-2 and TRBJ1-3, with D possibly being TRBD1 (5 bases). Trimming shortened V by 5 bases and J by 0 bases, and 8 bases separated the two germline ends. Germline CDR1 and CDR2: SGHTA and FQGNSA. The CDR3 is made up of 14 amino acids. Full variable domain (outside the CDR3, taken from reference TRBV7-2 and TRBJ1-3): GAGVSQSPSNKVTEKGKDVELRCDPISGHTALYWYRQSLGQGLEFLIYFQGNSAPDKSGLPSDRFSAERTGGSVSTLTIQRTQQEDSAVYLCASSRGFSGNTIYFGEGSWLTVV.

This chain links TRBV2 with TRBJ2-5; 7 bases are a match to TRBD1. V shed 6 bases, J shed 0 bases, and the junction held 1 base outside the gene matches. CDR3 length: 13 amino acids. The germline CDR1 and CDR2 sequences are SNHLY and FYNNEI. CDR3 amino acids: CASRGQYQETQYF. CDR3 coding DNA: TGTGCCAGCAGGGGACAGTACCAAGAGACCCAGTACTTC. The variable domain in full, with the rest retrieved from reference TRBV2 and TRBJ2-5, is EPEVTQTPSHQVTQMGQEVILRCVPISNHLYFYWYRQILGQKVEFLVSFYNNEISEKSEIFDDQFSVERPDGSNFTLKIRSTKLEDSAMYFCASRGQYQETQYFGPGTRLLVL.

The CDR3 region has the DNA TGTGCCAGTAGTAATAGTGGGCTAGCGGGGCGGGAGACCCAGTACTTC. Its translation: CASSNSGLAGRETQYF. This sequence joins TRBV19 and TRBJ2-5, with 9 bases identical to TRBD2. The CDR3 spans 16 residues. J lost 5 bases, V lost 4 bases, and 11 bases had no gene match. The V gene's germline CDR1 is LNHDA and CDR2 SQIVND (reference sequence).

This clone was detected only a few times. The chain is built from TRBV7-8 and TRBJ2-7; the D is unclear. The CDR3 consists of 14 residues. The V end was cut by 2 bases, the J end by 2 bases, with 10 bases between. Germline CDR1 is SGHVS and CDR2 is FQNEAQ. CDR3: CASSLLGTAYEQYF. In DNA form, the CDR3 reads TGTGCCAGCAGCTTATTGGGCACCGCCTACGAGCAGTACTTC.

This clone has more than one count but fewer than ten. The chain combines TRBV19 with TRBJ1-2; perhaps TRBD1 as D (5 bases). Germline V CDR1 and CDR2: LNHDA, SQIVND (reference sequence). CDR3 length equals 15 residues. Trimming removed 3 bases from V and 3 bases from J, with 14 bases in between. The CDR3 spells CASSIPGAGHYGYTF. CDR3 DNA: TGTGCCAGTAGTATCCCCGGGGCGGGTCACTATGGCTACACCTTC.

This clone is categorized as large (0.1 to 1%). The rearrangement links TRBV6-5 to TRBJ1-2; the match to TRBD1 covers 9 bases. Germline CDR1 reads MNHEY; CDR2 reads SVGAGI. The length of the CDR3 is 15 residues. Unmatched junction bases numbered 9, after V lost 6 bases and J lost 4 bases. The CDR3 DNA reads TGTGCCAGCAGCCCGTATACAGGGGGCACCTATGGCTACACCTTC. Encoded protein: CASSPYTGGTYGYTF.

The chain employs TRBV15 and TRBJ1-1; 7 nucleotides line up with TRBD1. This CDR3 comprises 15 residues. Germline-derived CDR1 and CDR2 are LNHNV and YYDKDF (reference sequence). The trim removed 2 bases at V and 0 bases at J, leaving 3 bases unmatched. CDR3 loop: CATSRMGQLNTEAFF. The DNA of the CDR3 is TGTGCCACCAGCAGAATGGGACAGTTGAACACTGAAGCTTTCTTT. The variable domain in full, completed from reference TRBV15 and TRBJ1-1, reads DAMVIQNPRYQVTQFGKPVTLSCSQTLNHNVMYWYQQKSSQAPKLLFHYYDKDFNNEADTPDNFQSRRPNTSFCFLDIRSPGLGDTAMYLCATSRMGQLNTEAFFGQGTRLTVV.